This passage covers 20 T cell receptor beta chains from one sample sequenced in a study of T cell clonality in common variable immunodeficiency. Findings and limits, study-wide: Reportedly, TCR beta sequences from common variable immunodeficiency showed fewer deletions and N-nucleotide insertions.

Using immunoSEQ multiplex PCR, the repertoire was profiled, and TCRdb retains in-frame clones only, with some absent. Listed for the sample are 25,000 to 35,000 clones, none seen a single time. For these receptors, no antigen is known. Source material: peripheral blood mononuclear cells. All receptors derive from a human donor with common variable immunodeficiency.

This clone appeared many times. The read ends 3 residues shy of where the CDR3 ends; the end is completed using the germline J gene. The gene calls are TRBV7-2 and TRBJ1-5, with D tentatively TRBD1 (6 bases). The CDR3 length is 15 residues. V gave up 1 base and J gave up 7 bases, with 14 bases separating them. The germline V gene has CDR1 SGHTA and CDR2 FQGNSA. CDR3 sequence reads: CASSLVPGTFQPQHF. The sequenced part of the CDR3 DNA is TGTGCCAGCAGCTTAGTCCCCGGGACATTCCAGCCC.

As for this clone: The CDR3 end falls 3 residues outside the read, so it is completed with the germline J gene. The chain carries TRBV7-2 and TRBJ1-2, with D hard to call. The germline V gene has CDR1 SGHTA and CDR2 FQGNSA. This CDR3 has 11 amino acids. The V end lost 4 bases, the J end lost 4 bases, and 4 bases lay between the germline ends. CDR3 in amino acids: CASSSGYGYTF. The part of the CDR3 DNA that was read is TGTGCCAGCAGCTCCGGCTATGGC.

The part of the CDR3 DNA that was read is TGTGCCAGCAGAACGGCGGACACTGAA. Translating it yields CASRTADTE. The CDR3 as a whole reads CASRTADTEAFF. V usage is TRBV11-2 and J usage is TRBJ1-1; no clear D. Read data end 3 residues before the CDR3 end; the end is taken from the germline J gene. CDR1 and CDR2 from the germline V gene are SGHAT and FQNNGV. Trimming removed 6 bases at V and 3 bases at J, with 8 bases between. The CDR3 covers 12 residues.

As for this clone: The read ends 3 residues shy of where the CDR3 ends; the end is completed using the germline J gene. This sequence joins TRBV20-1 and TRBJ1-2; D perhaps matches TRBD1 (5 bases). The V gene lost 3 bases and the J gene lost 6 bases, with 23 bases spanning the gap. Germline-derived CDR1 and CDR2 are DFQATT and SNEGSKA (reference sequence). This CDR3 is 16 amino acids long. CDR3 DNA, as far as it was read: TGCAGTGCTAGGTCCGGGACCGGGGGGAACAGTAATGGC. Protein: CSARSGTGGNSNG. The CDR3 in full is CSARSGTGGNSNGYTF.

Many counts were recorded for this clone. The read comes to an end 3 residues before the CDR3 does, leaving the germline J gene to fill in the end. The genes are TRBV29-1 and TRBJ2-1; TRBD2 might be the D (6 bases). This CDR3 has 14 amino acids. CDR1 and CDR2 (germline): SQVTM, ANQGSEA. Deletions cut 0 bases from V and 3 bases from J, with 9 bases between. The CDR3 here is CSVEEGTFYNEQFF. The CDR3 bases that were read are TGCAGCGTTGAAGAAGGGACTTTCTACAATGAG.

Concerning this clone: The DNA ends 3 residues before the CDR3 does, and the rest of the CDR3 is filled in from the germline J gene. This chain links TRBV20-1 with TRBJ1-1; D unresolved. Germline-derived CDR1 and CDR2 are DFQATT and SNEGSKA (reference sequence). The ends were cut back, 1 base at V and 1 base at J, with 4 bases in the middle. The CDR3 has 12 amino acids. The sequenced part of the CDR3 DNA is TGCAGTGCTAGAGCGGGGAACACTGAA. It yields the protein CSARAGNTE. The CDR3 in full is CSARAGNTEAFF.

To note about this clone: The CDR3 end falls 3 residues outside the read, so it is completed with the germline J gene. The rearrangement joins TRBV29-1 to TRBJ1-2; 7 bases agree with TRBD1. Germline CDR1 reads SQVTM; CDR2 reads ANQGSEA. The trim removed 6 bases at V and 4 bases at J, leaving 8 bases unmatched. This CDR3 has 13 amino acids. CDR3 region: CSVRDSGVYGYTF. The sequenced CDR3 bases are TGCAGCGTGCGGGACAGTGGGGTCTATGGC.

This clone was seen ten or more times. The read stops 3 residues short of the end of the CDR3; the missing end is completed from the germline J gene. This chain joins TRBV5-1 and TRBJ1-2, with no clear D. The CDR3 is made up of 14 amino acids. V shed 4 bases and J shed 6 bases, with 16 bases lying between them. The germline gives CDR1 SGHRS, CDR2 YFSETQ. The CDR3 DNA, read in part, is TGCGCCAGCAGCCTACGACAAAGGTCTAATGGC. Protein: CASSLRQRSNG. The whole CDR3 protein reads CASSLRQRSNGYTF.

This clone was observed a few times. The CDR3 end is not reached by the read, which stops 3 residues before it; the germline J gene fills it in. The chain is built from TRBV7-2 and TRBJ1-1; D gene ambiguous. The CDR3 is 13 amino acids. Germline-derived CDR1 and CDR2 are SGHTA and FQGNSA. With 2 bases removed from V and 1 base from J, the gap between germline ends came to 5 bases. This CDR3 is CASSLTRNTEAFF. CDR3 bases read: TGTGCCAGCAGCTTAACAAGGAACACTGAA.

In its sample, this clone was seen a few times. The read ends 3 residues early relative to the CDR3; the germline J gene fills the gap. V gene TRBV7-2 combines with J gene TRBJ1-3, with D possibly TRBD1 on 6 matching bases. Germline V gene sequence: CDR1 SGHTA, CDR2 FQGNSA. This CDR3 contains 14 residues. The V gene lost 0 bases and the J gene lost 8 bases, with 11 bases spanning the gap. The CDR3 bases that were read are TGTGCCAGCAGCTTAGCCTGGGGGCGGGACACC. This translates into CASSLAWGRDT. The whole CDR3 sequence reads CASSLAWGRDTIYF.

Only a few counts were recorded for this clone. The read is 3 residues too short to cover the CDR3 end, so that end is filled in from the germline J gene. The rearrangement joins TRBV6-1 to TRBJ1-1; possible D gene TRBD1, 5 bases. Germline loops: CDR1 MNHNS, CDR2 SASEGT. This CDR3 spans 14 amino acids. Trimming left V 5 bases short and J 0 bases short, with 10 bases between. CDR3 in amino acids: CASSKGAMNTEAFF. The sequenced CDR3 bases are TGTGCCAGCAGTAAAGGGGCTATGAACACTGAA.

This clone was observed many times. Read data end 3 residues before the CDR3 end; the end is taken from the germline J gene. The rearrangement links TRBV7-3 to TRBJ2-6; weak D call: TRBD1 (5 bases). In germline, CDR1 is SGHTA, CDR2 FQGTGA. With 4 bases removed from V and 2 bases from J, the gap between germline ends came to 9 bases. The CDR3 totals 15 residues. The CDR3 is CASSSQGTGANVLTF. The DNA read from the CDR3 is TGTGCCAGCAGCTCTCAGGGCACTGGGGCCAACGTC. Filled out from reference TRBV7-3 and TRBJ2-6, the complete variable domain reads GAGVSQTPSNKVTEKGKYVELRCDPISGHTALYWYRQSLGQGPEFLIYFQGTGAADDSGLPNDRFFAVRPEGSVSTLKIQRTERGDSAVYLCASSSQGTGANVLTFGAGSRLTVL.

This clone was counted many times. The CDR3 extends 3 residues past the end of the read, so its final part is completed from the germline J gene. The chain couples TRBV29-1 to TRBJ2-1, with D unresolved. Trimming took off 4 bases at V and 4 bases at J, with 11 bases between the two ends. This CDR3 region has 13 residues. Germline lookup yields CDR1 SQVTM and CDR2 ANQGSEA. CDR3 region: CSVVVFSYNEQFF. CDR3 DNA, as far as it was read: TGCAGCGTTGTCGTATTTAGTTACAATGAG.

In the case of this clone: From the germline J gene comes the end of the CDR3, since the read stops 3 residues before it. V gene TRBV19 combines with J gene TRBJ1-5; D perhaps matches TRBD1 (6 bases). The germline V gene has CDR1 LNHDA and CDR2 SQIVND (reference sequence). The CDR3 extends over 17 amino acids. Trimming removed 3 bases at V and 0 bases at J, with 15 bases between. CDR3 protein: CASSMVATGDSNQPQHF. CDR3 DNA (partial): TGTGCCAGTAGTATGGTGGCGACAGGAGATAGCAATCAGCCC.

In its sample, this clone was seen a few times. Sequencing ends 3 residues short of the CDR3 end; the germline J gene provides the rest. This rearrangement joins TRBV29-1 to TRBJ2-5; the match to TRBD2 covers 7 bases. V shed 8 bases, J shed 4 bases, and the junction held 13 bases outside the gene matches. The length of the CDR3 is 14 residues. Germline V lookup: CDR1 SQVTM, CDR2 ANQGSEA. The sequenced CDR3 bases are TGCAGCTCCTACCGATGGGGGGAGGGAGAGACC. Amino acids: CSSYRWGEGET. The entire CDR3 reads CSSYRWGEGETQYF.

This clone showed up just a few times. The sequence runs out 3 residues before the end of the CDR3; the remainder is reconstructed from the germline J gene. J is TRBJ2-1 and V is TRBV6-2 or TRBV6-3; 9 bases align to TRBD1. The length of the CDR3 is 14 residues. V lost 5 bases to trimming and J lost 5 bases; unmatched junction nucleotides: 4. Per germline, CDR1 MNHEY and CDR2 SVGEGT. The DNA read from the CDR3 is TGTGCCAGCAGTCCCCGGGACAGGGACAATGAG. It codes for CASSPRDRDNE. The whole CDR3 is CASSPRDRDNEQFF.

A remark on this clone: The observed sequence ends 3 residues before the CDR3 terminus, with the missing tail filled in from the germline J gene. The gene calls are TRBV7-3 and TRBJ1-6; D might be TRBD1 (5 bases). The CDR3 contains 14 residues. The V end lost 3 bases, the J end lost 8 bases, and 11 bases lay between the germline ends. From germline, CDR1 is SGHTA and CDR2 FQGTGA. The covered CDR3 bases are TGTGCCAGCAGCTTCGGGACGGGGGATTCACCC. Translated, it gives CASSFGTGDSP. The whole CDR3 is CASSFGTGDSPLHF.

A note on this clone: The read finishes 3 residues shy of the CDR3 end, and the germline J gene is used to complete it. V gene TRBV19 combines with J gene TRBJ1-6, with 10 bases fitting TRBD1. Trimming cost V 3 bases and J 7 bases; bases outside gene matches: 6. Germline lookup yields CDR1 LNHDA and CDR2 SQIVND (reference sequence). This CDR3 has 16 amino acids. The DNA read from the CDR3 is TGTGCCAGTAGTATGTTTGACAGGGGGCAAAATTCACCC. Amino acid sequence: CASSMFDRGQNSP. The whole CDR3 reads CASSMFDRGQNSPLHF. Based on the CDR3 plus reference TRBV19 and TRBJ1-6, the full variable domain is DGGITQSPKYLFRKEGQNVTLSCEQNLNHDAMYWYRQDPGQGLRLIYYSQIVNDFQKGDIAEGYSVSREKKESFPLTVTSAQKNPTAFYLCASSMFDRGQNSPLHFGNGTRLTVT.

In regard to this clone: Read data end 3 residues before the CDR3 end; the end is taken from the germline J gene. This chain joins TRBV11-2 and TRBJ1-5; no clear D gene. The CDR3 loop spans 14 amino acids. Trimming pared 1 base from V and 3 bases from J, leaving 7 bases between. Germline CDR1 reads SGHAT; CDR2 reads FQNNGV. CDR3 DNA (partial): TGTGCCAGCAGCTTAGCGGGGAACAATCAGCCC. It translates to CASSLAGNNQP. The whole CDR3 region reads CASSLAGNNQPQHF.

The table lists this clone with a few counts. Read data end 3 residues before the CDR3 end; the end is taken from the germline J gene. This sequence joins TRBV19 and TRBJ1-2; 7 positions agree with TRBD1. V lost 0 bases, J lost 4 bases, and 11 bases stayed unmatched. This CDR3 contains 17 residues. Germline V gene data show CDR1 as LNHDA and CDR2 as SQIVND (reference sequence). The sequenced CDR3 bases are TGTGCCAGTAGTATAGATCTTTGGAAAGGGGGCATCTATGGC. Protein sequence: CASSIDLWKGGIYG. Given in full, the CDR3 is CASSIDLWKGGIYGYTF.